This T cell receptor beta chain was captured in a study of regulatory T cells in long-lasting Graves disease. Time point: newly diagnosed GD, antithyroid drugs for less than 3 months. Generation of the TCR library employed RNA extracted from PBMCs. This clonotype was counted many times. V gave up 6 bases and J gave up 6 bases, with 11 bases separating them. The CDR3 is made up of 13 amino acids. According to the study, TCR beta libraries were built with iRepertoire HTBI primers and CDR3-region Arm-PCR. TCRdb processed the multiplex PCR reads anew with MiXCR; each CDR3 protein has one entry. Here the sample spans more than 450,000 distinct CDR3 sequences, 12% being singletons. These data were likewise used in another study, on T cells in Graves' hyperthyroidism and ophthalmopathy.

The gene calls are TRBV12-3 or TRBV12-4 and TRBJ2-2; a weak D match, TRBD2 (5 bases). This TCR derives from a woman aged 25-40 years with Graves disease. Specimen: peripheral blood mononuclear cells (PBMCs), collected at new diagnosis, from a patient treated with antithyroid drugs. The CDR3 nucleotides are TGTGCCAGCAGCCCCACTAGATCCGGGGAGCTGTTTTTT. Protein: CASSPTRSGELFF.